These 30 T cell receptor beta chains originate from one sample sequenced in a study of T cells after posttransplantation cyclophosphamide. Sequencing was performed with immunoSEQ multiplex PCR; in TCRdb, only in-frame clones are kept and a portion is missing. The sample includes some 13,000 clones, approximately 82% seen only once; the top ten take 0.75% to 1%. The sample comprised memory CD4+ T cells sorted from PBMCs. The receptors stem from a man between 50 and 59 years old in good health, CMV-negative, and a related stem cell transplant donor.

This chain connects TRBV5-6 to TRBJ2-7, with TRBD1 matching over 9 bases. The CDR3 has 14 amino acids. The trim removed 4 bases at V and 3 bases at J, leaving 5 bases unmatched. Germline V gene data show CDR1 as SGHDT and CDR2 as YYEEEE. The CDR3 DNA is TGTGCCAGCAGCGTACAGGGGGCTGACTACGAGCAGTACTTC. It codes for CASSVQGADYEQYF.

V gene TRBV5-5 combines with J gene TRBJ1-1, with a weak D call TRBD1 (5 bases). The V gene's germline CDR1 is SGHKS and CDR2 YYEKEE (reference sequence). The CDR3 is 14 residues long. V dropped 2 bases and J dropped 1 base, with 9 bases sitting between them. As DNA, the CDR3 is TGTGCCAGCAGCTTTGGGGGGACGAACACTGAAGCTTTCTTT. Encoded protein: CASSFGGTNTEAFF.

Note on this clone: Other DNA sequences within the sample encode an identical CDR3. The chain couples TRBV5-4 to TRBJ1-6, with TRBD1 matching over 8 bases. CDR1 and CDR2 from the germline V gene are SGHNT and YYREEE (reference sequence). CDR3 length: 14 residues. The J segment lost 5 bases and the V segment lost 4 bases, leaving 2 bases of the junction unmatched. The CDR3 nucleotides are TGTGCCAGCAGCGTGGACAGGGATAATTCACCCCTCCACTTT. Amino acids: CASSVDRDNSPLHF.

V is TRBV18 and J is TRBJ1-5; D might be TRBD1 (6 bases). The V gene lost 10 bases and the J gene lost 5 bases, with 15 bases spanning the gap. The CDR3 length is 13 residues. Germline-derived CDR1 and CDR2 are KGHSH and LQKENI. The CDR3 nucleotides read TGTGCCACCACCACAGGGTCGGATCAGCCCCAGCATTTT. Translated, it gives CATTTGSDQPQHF. The full variable domain, in which reference TRBV18 and TRBJ1-5 provide the parts outside the CDR3, is NAGVMQNPRHLVRRRGQEARLRCSPMKGHSHVYWYRQLPEEGLKFMVYLQKENIIDESGMPKERFSAEFPKEGPSILRIQQVVRGDSAAYFCATTTGSDQPQHFGDGTRLSIL.

V gene TRBV7-2 combines with J gene TRBJ1-3, with 7 nucleotides matching TRBD1. Germline CDR1 reads SGHTA; CDR2 reads FQGNSA. The CDR3 sequence is 15 residues long. The V segment lost 4 bases and the J segment 4 bases; nucleotides outside the gene matches: 7. For the CDR3, the DNA is TGTGCCAGCAGCTCCCAAGGGGGCCTGGGAAACACCATATATTTT. Its protein product is CASSSQGGLGNTIYF. The full variable domain, rest sourced from reference TRBV7-2 and TRBJ1-3, is GAGVSQSPSNKVTEKGKDVELRCDPISGHTALYWYRQSLGQGLEFLIYFQGNSAPDKSGLPSDRFSAERTGGSVSTLTIQRTQQEDSAVYLCASSSQGGLGNTIYFGEGSWLTVV.

The chain has TRBV6-6 and TRBJ1-4, with 7 bases lining up with TRBD1. Germline V gene data show CDR1 as MNHNY and CDR2 as SVGAGI (reference sequence). This CDR3 contains 13 residues. V shed 6 bases, J shed 8 bases, and the junction held 6 bases outside the gene matches. For the CDR3, the DNA is TGTGCCAGCAGCAGGGACAGTAGAGAAAAACTGTTTTTT. Translation: CASSRDSREKLFF.

The chain joins TRBV7-2 to TRBJ1-5; 7 bases align to TRBD1. Germline CDR1 is SGHTA and CDR2 is FQGNSA. Losses at the gene ends were 7 bases for V and 0 bases for J; bases not matched to a gene: 9. The CDR3 runs 16 residues. CDR3: CASIRDRDSSNQPQHF. The CDR3, as DNA: TGTGCCAGCATCCGGGACAGAGATTCTAGCAATCAGCCCCAGCATTTT.

This sequence joins TRBV2 and TRBJ2-1; 11 positions agree with TRBD2. CDR1 is SNHLY, CDR2 FYNNEI, per germline. V shed 4 bases and J 6 bases; nucleotides not matched to a gene: 5. The CDR3 has 15 residues. This CDR3 is CASSATSGGINEQFF. DNA for the CDR3: TGTGCCAGCAGTGCAACTAGCGGGGGAATCAATGAGCAGTTCTTC.

This clone appeared once. This rearrangement joins TRBV28 to TRBJ1-2, with unresolved D. Germline V gene lookup returns CDR1 MDHEN and CDR2 SYDVKM. The CDR3 loop spans 12 amino acids. The V end lost 7 bases, the J end lost 5 bases, and 11 bases lay between the germline ends. The CDR3 here is CASTDSTYGYTF. The CDR3 DNA follows: TGTGCCAGCACCGACTCCACTTATGGCTACACCTTC.

The chain combines TRBV5-6 with TRBJ2-1; TRBD2 matches at 13 bases. The J segment lost 7 bases and the V segment lost 4 bases, leaving 5 bases of the junction unmatched. In germline, CDR1 is SGHDT, CDR2 YYEEEE. CDR3 length: 15 amino acids. Written as DNA, the CDR3 is TGTGCCAGCAGCCCTATGGGACTAGCGGGGAATGAGCAGTTCTTC. Amino acid sequence: CASSPMGLAGNEQFF.

CDR3 nucleotide sequence: TGTGCCAGTAGTAGGGGACAGTCGGGAAACACCATATATTTT. It encodes CASSRGQSGNTIYF. The chain links TRBV19 to TRBJ1-3; 7 bases fit TRBD1. From germline, CDR1 is LNHDA and CDR2 SQIVND (reference sequence). CDR3 length: 14 residues. V dropped 4 bases and J dropped 4; count of bases not matched to a gene: 4.

This chain connects TRBV5-1 to TRBJ1-6; 8 bases line up with TRBD1. The ends lost 6 bases at V and 10 bases at J; junction bases unmatched: 9. Germline lookup yields CDR1 SGHRS and CDR2 YFSETQ. There are 14 residues in the CDR3. Here the CDR3 reads CASKWDRKDSPLHF. CDR3 bases: TGCGCCAGCAAGTGGGACAGGAAAGACTCACCCCTCCACTTT.

The chain employs TRBV27 and TRBJ1-1; D perhaps matches TRBD1 (6 bases). The CDR3 totals 15 residues. CDR1 is MNHEY, CDR2 SMNVEV, per germline (reference sequence). The ends were cut back, 1 base at V and 6 bases at J, with 15 bases in the middle. The CDR3 DNA sequence: TGTGCCAGCAGTTTATATGAGGGGGGGGTATCTGAAGCTTTCTTT. It specifies CASSLYEGGVSEAFF.

The chain combines TRBV7-2 with TRBJ1-5, with 9 nucleotides matching TRBD1. This CDR3 is built from 18 residues. Germline loops: CDR1 SGHTA, CDR2 FQGNSA. With V trimmed by 5 bases and J by 7 bases, 18 bases remained unmatched. This chain's CDR3 is CASSPETGGAGLRQPQHF. As DNA, the CDR3 is TGTGCCAGCAGCCCAGAAACAGGGGGCGCGGGGCTAAGACAGCCCCAGCATTTT.

The J gene is TRBJ2-7, the V gene TRBV7-9; no clear D. The CDR3 is 11 residues long. CDR1 SEHNR and CDR2 FQNEAQ come from the germline V gene (reference sequence). Trimming removed 3 bases at V and 2 bases at J, with 2 bases between. The CDR3 DNA follows: TGTGCCAGCAGCTTTACCTACGAGCAGTACTTC. Translating it yields CASSFTYEQYF. Using reference TRBV7-9 and TRBJ2-7 for the parts outside the CDR3, the full variable domain is DTGVSQNPRHKITKRGQNVTFRCDPISEHNRLYWYRQTLGQGPEFLTYFQNEAQLEKSRLLSDRFSAERPKGSFSTLEIQRTEQGDSAMYLCASSFTYEQYFGPGTRLTVT.

Turning to this clone: The junction shows a germline mismatch at one end, possibly a read error. The V gene is TRBV7-9, the J gene TRBJ2-5, with 8 bases lining up with TRBD1. CDR1 SEHNR and CDR2 FQNEAQ come from the germline V gene (reference sequence). The CDR3 sequence is 15 residues long. The DNA of the CDR3 is TGTGCCACCAGCCCGGTGACAGGGGTTCAAGAGACCCAGTACTTC. Encoded protein: CATSPVTGVQETQYF.

J is TRBJ2-7 and V is TRBV19, with 8 bases matching TRBD2. Germline CDR1 LNHDA, CDR2 SQIVND (reference sequence). This CDR3 region has 14 residues. V lost 5 bases and J lost 3; bases outside the gene matches: 6. CDR3 nucleotide sequence: TGTGCCAGTAGTGATCCGGGACTAGTCTACGAGCAGTACTTC. This translates into CASSDPGLVYEQYF. The full variable domain, in which reference TRBV19 and TRBJ2-7 provide the parts outside the CDR3, is DGGITQSPKYLFRKEGQNVTLSCEQNLNHDAMYWYRQDPGQGLRLIYYSQIVNDFQKGDIAEGYSVSREKKESFPLTVTSAQKNPTAFYLCASSDPGLVYEQYFGPGTRLTVT.

This chain uses TRBV6-5 with TRBJ2-2; TRBD2 is a possible D gene (6 bases). Trimming pared 6 bases from V and 4 bases from J, leaving 12 bases between. This CDR3 is built from 14 residues. CDR1 and CDR2 from the germline V gene are MNHEY and SVGAGI. The CDR3 is CASSPPGGTGELFF. DNA for the CDR3: TGTGCCAGCAGCCCCCCCGGGGGCACCGGGGAGCTGTTTTTT.

This chain links TRBV5-1 with TRBJ1-1; maybe TRBD1 (5 bases). V lost 4 bases to trimming and J lost 2 bases, with 18 bases between them. Germline V CDR1 and CDR2: SGHRS, YFSETQ. This CDR3 spans 16 amino acids. The CDR3 sequence is CASSPLGRGSNTEAFF. DNA of the CDR3: TGCGCCAGCAGCCCGCTCGGGCGGGGGAGCAACACTGAAGCTTTCTTT.

The chain has TRBV5-6 and TRBJ2-5; tentatively, D is TRBD1 (7 bases). The CDR3 sequence is 13 residues long. V was shortened by 9 bases and J by 4 bases, with 16 bases between the two germline ends. Germline V gives CDR1 SGHDT, CDR2 YYEEEE. The CDR3 nucleotides read TGTGCCACCTCAGGGGGGCTGAGAGAGACCCAGTACTTC. It specifies CATSGGLRETQYF.

The V and J genes are TRBV6-4 and TRBJ2-1; 12 nucleotides align to TRBD2. There are 18 residues in the CDR3. Looked up from germline, CDR1 is MRHNA and CDR2 is SNTAGT. CDR3 coding DNA: TGTCCATCAGCAATAGGACTAGCGGGGAGGGACGCTACCAATGAGCAGTTCTTC. Translation gives CPSAIGLAGRDATNEQFF.

This clone has only one observation. The rearrangement links TRBV5-1 to TRBJ2-4; TRBD2 matches 12 bases. Unmatched junction bases numbered 9, after V lost 0 bases and J lost 8 bases. This CDR3 contains 17 residues. Germline CDR1 is SGHRS and CDR2 is YFSETQ. CDR3 sequence: CASSLVLAGGPKDIQYF. CDR3 nucleotide sequence: TGCGCCAGCAGCTTGGTTCTAGCGGGAGGGCCTAAGGACATTCAGTACTTC.

The gene calls are TRBV5-6 and TRBJ1-1; 7 nucleotides match TRBD1. V was clipped by 2 bases and J by 1 base; unmatched bases: 8. The CDR3 is 16 amino acids. The V gene's germline CDR1 is SGHDT and CDR2 YYEEEE. CDR3: CASSLNAGTENTEAFF. CDR3 DNA sequence: TGTGCCAGCAGCTTAAACGCCGGGACAGAGAACACTGAAGCTTTCTTT.

In its sample, this clone was seen a few times. The V and J genes are TRBV2 and TRBJ1-1; D unclear. CDR3 length: 11 residues. Trimming removed 5 bases from V and 11 bases from J, with 12 bases in between. Germline V gene data show CDR1 as SNHLY and CDR2 as FYNNEI. Here the CDR3 reads CASSLSVAAFF. The CDR3 DNA reads as TGTGCCAGCAGTCTCTCGGTTGCGGCTTTCTTT. Filled out from reference TRBV2 and TRBJ1-1, the complete variable domain reads EPEVTQTPSHQVTQMGQEVILRCVPISNHLYFYWYRQILGQKVEFLVSFYNNEISEKSEIFDDQFSVERPDGSNFTLKIRSTKLEDSAMYFCASSLSVAAFFGQGTRLTVV.

This chain uses TRBV5-5 with TRBJ1-1; unclear D gene. The CDR3 runs 16 residues. CDR1 is SGHKS, CDR2 YYEKEE, per germline (reference sequence). V was pared by 4 bases and J by 0 bases, with 16 bases between. This CDR3 is CASSRRAAGLNTEAFF. For the CDR3, the DNA is TGTGCCAGCAGCCGACGGGCCGCGGGCCTGAACACTGAAGCTTTCTTT.

This clone has more than one count but fewer than ten. V is TRBV27 and J is TRBJ1-5; D is possibly TRBD1 (6 bases). Germline values: CDR1 MNHEY, CDR2 SMNVEV (reference sequence). The CDR3 sequence is 14 residues long. The ends were cut back, 11 bases at V and 6 bases at J, with 20 bases in the middle. The CDR3 DNA reads TGTGCCTCGTCCCAACAGGGTATTTCTCAGCCCCAGCATTTT. It codes for CASSQQGISQPQHF.

The V call is TRBV5-6, the J call TRBJ1-2; 10 bases align to TRBD1. Germline V lookup: CDR1 SGHDT, CDR2 YYEEEE. Trimming took 0 bases from V and 0 from J; bases not matched to a gene: 8. The CDR3 covers 18 residues. This CDR3 reads CASSLVFGTGDPNYGYTF. CDR3 nucleotide sequence: TGTGCCAGCAGCTTGGTTTTTGGGACAGGGGATCCTAACTATGGCTACACCTTC. The full variable domain, with the rest looked up from reference TRBV5-6 and TRBJ1-2, is DAGVTQSPTHLIKTRGQQVTLRCSPKSGHDTVSWYQQALGQGPQFIFQYYEEEERQRGNFPDRFSGHQFPNYSSELNVNALLLGDSALYLCASSLVFGTGDPNYGYTFGSGTRLTVV.

This clone was counted once. The V and J genes are TRBV9 and TRBJ2-1, with D tentatively TRBD2 (5 bases). There are 16 residues in the CDR3. Germline lookup yields CDR1 SGDLS and CDR2 YYNGEE. Trimming stripped 2 bases from V and 5 bases from J, with 17 bases between. Here the CDR3 DNA reads TGTGCCAGCAGCGTTACGGCGCAGCTAGCTGACAATGAGCAGTTCTTC. Its translation: CASSVTAQLADNEQFF.

The chain combines TRBV19 with TRBJ1-6, with a weak D call TRBD1 (6 bases). The germline gives CDR1 LNHDA, CDR2 SQIVND (reference sequence). Between the trimmed V and J ends, which lost 3 bases and 7 bases, there was a span of 13 bases. The CDR3 is 15 amino acids. For the CDR3, the DNA is TGTGCCAGTAGTATCTGGGGGGGCCCGAATTCACCCCTCCACTTT. Protein product: CASSIWGGPNSPLHF.

This chain links TRBV11-2 with TRBJ2-7, with 11 bases that match TRBD2. The germline CDR1 and CDR2 sequences are SGHAT and FQNNGV. The CDR3 is 15 amino acids. Trimming removed 5 bases from V and 4 bases from J; junction bases left unmatched: 7. The CDR3 DNA sequence: TGTGCCAGCAGCCTCTACGGGACTAGCGGTTACGAGCAGTACTTC. Protein: CASSLYGTSGYEQYF.